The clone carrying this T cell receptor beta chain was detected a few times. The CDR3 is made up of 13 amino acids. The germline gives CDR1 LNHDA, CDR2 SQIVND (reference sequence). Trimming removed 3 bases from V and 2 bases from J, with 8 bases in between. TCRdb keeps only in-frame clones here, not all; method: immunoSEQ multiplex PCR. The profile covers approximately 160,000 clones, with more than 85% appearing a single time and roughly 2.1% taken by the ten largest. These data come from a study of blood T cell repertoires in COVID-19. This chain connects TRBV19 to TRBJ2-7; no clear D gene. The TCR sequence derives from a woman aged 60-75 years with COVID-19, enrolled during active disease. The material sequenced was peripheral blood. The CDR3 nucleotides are TGTGCCAGTAGTATCCCCGTTACCTACGAGCAGTACTTC. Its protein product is CASSIPVTYEQYF.